This T cell receptor beta chain came from a study of T cells after yellow fever vaccination. The ends were cut back, 2 bases at V and 7 bases at J, with 17 bases in the middle. CDR1 is WSHSY and CDR2 is SAAADI in the germline V gene. The CDR3 spans 15 residues. From the 5' RACE reads, TCRdb called clonotypes with MiXCR, one entry per CDR3 protein. The sample includes hundreds of thousands of distinct CDR3 sequences, around an eighth of them seen just once. This sequence was found in a man between 25 and 39 years old who received the YFV17D yellow fever vaccine. Here the sequenced sample was PBMCs, taken on the day of the yellow fever booster vaccination. The V gene is TRBV10-2, the J gene TRBJ2-5; possibly TRBD2 for D (5 bases). In DNA, the CDR3 is TGCGCCAGCAGTGAGGACTACCGATCTTGGGGGACCCAGTACTTC. Translated, it gives CASSEDYRSWGTQYF.